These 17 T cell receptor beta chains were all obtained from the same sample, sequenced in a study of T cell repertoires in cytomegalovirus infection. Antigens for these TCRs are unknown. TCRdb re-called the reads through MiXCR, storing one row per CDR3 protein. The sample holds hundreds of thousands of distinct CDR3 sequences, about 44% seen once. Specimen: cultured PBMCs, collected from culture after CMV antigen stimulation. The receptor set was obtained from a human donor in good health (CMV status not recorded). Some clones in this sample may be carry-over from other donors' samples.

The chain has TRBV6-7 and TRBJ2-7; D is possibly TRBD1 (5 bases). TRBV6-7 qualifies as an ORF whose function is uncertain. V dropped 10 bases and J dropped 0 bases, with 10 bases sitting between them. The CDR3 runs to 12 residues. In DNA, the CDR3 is TGTGCCATCACGACAGACTCCTACGAGCAGTACTTC. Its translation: CAITTDSYEQYF.

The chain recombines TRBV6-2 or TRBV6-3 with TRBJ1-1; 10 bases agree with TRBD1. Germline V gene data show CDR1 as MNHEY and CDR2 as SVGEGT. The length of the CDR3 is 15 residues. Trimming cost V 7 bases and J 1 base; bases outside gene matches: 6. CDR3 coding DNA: TGTGCCAGCATCTCGAGGACAGGGGGGAACACTGAAGCTTTCTTT. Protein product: CASISRTGGNTEAFF.

This CDR3 reads CASSIRDRATGEAFF. The CDR3 nucleotides read TGTGCCAGTAGTATACGGGACAGGGCAACAGGAGAAGCTTTCTTT. The V call is TRBV19, the J call TRBJ1-1; TRBD1 matches at 9 bases. Germline lookup yields CDR1 LNHDA and CDR2 SQIVND (reference sequence). Unmatched junction bases numbered 9, after V lost 2 bases and J lost 8 bases. The CDR3 runs to 15 residues.

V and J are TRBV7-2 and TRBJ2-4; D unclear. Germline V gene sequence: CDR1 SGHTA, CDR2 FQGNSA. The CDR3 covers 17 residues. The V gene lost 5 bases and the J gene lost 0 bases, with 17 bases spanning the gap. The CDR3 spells CASSELVSQLAKNIQYF. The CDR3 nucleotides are TGTGCCAGCAGCGAATTAGTGAGCCAACTAGCCAAAAACATTCAGTACTTC.

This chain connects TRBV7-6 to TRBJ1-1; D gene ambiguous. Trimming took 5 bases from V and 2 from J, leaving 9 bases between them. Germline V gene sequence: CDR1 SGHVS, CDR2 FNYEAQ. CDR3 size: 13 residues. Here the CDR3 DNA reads TGTGCCAGCAGCCCCCGAACAAACACTGAAGCTTTCTTT. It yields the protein CASSPRTNTEAFF. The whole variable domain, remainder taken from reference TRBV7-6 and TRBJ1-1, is GAGVSQSPRYKVTKRGQDVALRCDPISGHVSLYWYRQALGQGPEFLTYFNYEAQQDKSGLPNDRFSAERPEGSISTLTIQRTEQRDSAMYRCASSPRTNTEAFFGQGTRLTVV.

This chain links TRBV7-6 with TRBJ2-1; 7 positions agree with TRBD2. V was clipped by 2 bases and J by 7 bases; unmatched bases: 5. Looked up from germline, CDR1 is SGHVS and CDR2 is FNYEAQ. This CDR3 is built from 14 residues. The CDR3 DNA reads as TGTGCCAGCAGCTTACTAGCGGATCAAAATGAGCAGTTCTTC. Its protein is CASSLLADQNEQFF.

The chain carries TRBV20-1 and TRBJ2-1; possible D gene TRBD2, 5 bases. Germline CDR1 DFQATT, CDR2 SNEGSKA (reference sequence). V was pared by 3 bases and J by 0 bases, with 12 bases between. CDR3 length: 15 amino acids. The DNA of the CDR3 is TGCAGTGCTAGCAAAGGACTGGGCTCCTACAATGAGCAGTTCTTC. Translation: CSASKGLGSYNEQFF.

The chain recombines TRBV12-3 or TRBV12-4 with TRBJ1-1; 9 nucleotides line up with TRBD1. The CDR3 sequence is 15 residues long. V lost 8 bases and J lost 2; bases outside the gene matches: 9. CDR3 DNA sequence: TGTGCCAGCCTTAGTTGGGACAGGGCCAACACTGAAGCTTTCTTT. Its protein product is CASLSWDRANTEAFF.

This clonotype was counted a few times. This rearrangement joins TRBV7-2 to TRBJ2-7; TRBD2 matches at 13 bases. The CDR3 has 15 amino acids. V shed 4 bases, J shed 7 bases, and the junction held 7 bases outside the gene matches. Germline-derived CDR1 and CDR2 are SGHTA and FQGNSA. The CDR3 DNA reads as TGTGCCAGCAGCTCGAGACTAGCGGGAGGTCGGGAGCAGTACTTC. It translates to CASSSRLAGGREQYF.

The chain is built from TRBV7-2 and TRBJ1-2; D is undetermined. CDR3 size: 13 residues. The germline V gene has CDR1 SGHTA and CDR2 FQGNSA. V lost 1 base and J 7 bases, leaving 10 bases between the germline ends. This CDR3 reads CASSLERGGGYTF. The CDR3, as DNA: TGTGCCAGCAGCTTAGAGCGAGGAGGTGGCTACACCTTC.

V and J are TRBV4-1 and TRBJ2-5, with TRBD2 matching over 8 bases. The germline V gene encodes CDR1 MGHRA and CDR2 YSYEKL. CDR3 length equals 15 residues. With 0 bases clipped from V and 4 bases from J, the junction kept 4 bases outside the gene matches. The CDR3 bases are TGCGCCAGCAGCCAAGACGTCGGGGGGGGAGAGACCCAGTACTTC. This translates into CASSQDVGGGETQYF.

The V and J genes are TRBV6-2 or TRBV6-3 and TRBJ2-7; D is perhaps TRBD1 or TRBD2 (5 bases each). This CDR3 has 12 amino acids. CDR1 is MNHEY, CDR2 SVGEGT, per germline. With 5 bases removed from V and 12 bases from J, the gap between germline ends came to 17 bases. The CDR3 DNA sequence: TGTGCCAGCAGTACCCGGGACCCCCCGTCGTACTTC. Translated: CASSTRDPPSYF.

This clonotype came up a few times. The CDR3: CASTPYSGGGETQYF. The CDR3, as DNA: TGTGCCAGCACCCCGTATAGCGGGGGTGGGGAGACCCAGTACTTC. The V gene is TRBV12-3 or TRBV12-4, the J gene TRBJ2-5; 9 nucleotides align to TRBD2. The V segment lost 7 bases and the J segment 5 bases; nucleotides outside the gene matches: 11. The CDR3 consists of 15 residues.

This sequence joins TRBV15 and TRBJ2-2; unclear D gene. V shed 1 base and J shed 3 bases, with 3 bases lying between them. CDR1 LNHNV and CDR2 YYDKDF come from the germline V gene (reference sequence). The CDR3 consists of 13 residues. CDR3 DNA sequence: TGTGCCACCAGCAGAGTCGACACCGGGGAGCTGTTTTTT. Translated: CATSRVDTGELFF.

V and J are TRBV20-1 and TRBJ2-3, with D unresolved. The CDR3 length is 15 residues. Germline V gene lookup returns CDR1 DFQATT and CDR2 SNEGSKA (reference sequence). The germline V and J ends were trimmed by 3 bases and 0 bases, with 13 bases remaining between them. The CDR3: CSARNRLVSTDTQYF. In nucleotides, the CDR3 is TGCAGTGCTAGGAATAGGCTAGTAAGCACAGATACGCAGTATTTT.

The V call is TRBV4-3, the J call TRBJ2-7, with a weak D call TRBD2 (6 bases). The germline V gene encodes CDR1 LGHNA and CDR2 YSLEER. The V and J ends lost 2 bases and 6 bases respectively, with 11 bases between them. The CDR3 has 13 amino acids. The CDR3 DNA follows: TGCGCCAGCAGCCAACCTGGGAGGCTCGAGCAGTACTTC. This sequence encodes CASSQPGRLEQYF.

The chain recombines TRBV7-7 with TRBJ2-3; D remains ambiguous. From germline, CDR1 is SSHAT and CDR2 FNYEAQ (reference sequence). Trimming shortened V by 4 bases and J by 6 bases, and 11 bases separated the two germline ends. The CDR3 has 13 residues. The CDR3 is CASSSSRSDTQYF. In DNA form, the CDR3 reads TGTGCCAGCAGCTCCTCTAGGTCGGATACGCAGTATTTT.